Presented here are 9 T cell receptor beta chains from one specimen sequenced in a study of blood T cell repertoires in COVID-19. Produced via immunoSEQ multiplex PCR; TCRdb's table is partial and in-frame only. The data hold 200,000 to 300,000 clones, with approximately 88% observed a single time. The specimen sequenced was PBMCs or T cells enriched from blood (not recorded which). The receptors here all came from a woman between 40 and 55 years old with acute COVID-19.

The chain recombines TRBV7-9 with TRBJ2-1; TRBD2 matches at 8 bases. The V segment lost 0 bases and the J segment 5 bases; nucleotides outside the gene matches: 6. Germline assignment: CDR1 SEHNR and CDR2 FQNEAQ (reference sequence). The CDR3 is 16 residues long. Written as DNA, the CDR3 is TGTGCCAGCAGCTTAGCGAGCGGGAGTGCCCACAATGAGCAGTTCTTC. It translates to CASSLASGSAHNEQFF.

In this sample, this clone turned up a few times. CDR3 bases: TGTGCCAGCAGCGGCAACAGGGGGCCTAACTATGGCTACACCTTC. Protein product: CASSGNRGPNYGYTF. This rearrangement joins TRBV11-2 to TRBJ1-2, with TRBD1 matching 9 bases. The CDR3 consists of 15 residues. The germline gives CDR1 SGHAT, CDR2 FQNNGV. Germline trimming cut 5 bases from V and 0 bases from J; bases unmatched to any gene: 4.

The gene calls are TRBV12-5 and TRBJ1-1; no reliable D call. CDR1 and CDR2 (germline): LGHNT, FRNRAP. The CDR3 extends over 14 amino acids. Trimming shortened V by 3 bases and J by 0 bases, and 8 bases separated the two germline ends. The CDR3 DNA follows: TGTGCTAGTGGTTTTGGACTGGTGAACACTGAAGCTTTCTTT. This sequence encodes CASGFGLVNTEAFF.

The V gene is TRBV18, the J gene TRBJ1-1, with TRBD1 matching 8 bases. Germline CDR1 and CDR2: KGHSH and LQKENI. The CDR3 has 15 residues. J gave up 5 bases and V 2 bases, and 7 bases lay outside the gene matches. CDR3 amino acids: CASSPKQGAETEAFF. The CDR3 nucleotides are TGTGCCAGCTCACCAAAGCAGGGGGCTGAAACTGAAGCTTTCTTT.

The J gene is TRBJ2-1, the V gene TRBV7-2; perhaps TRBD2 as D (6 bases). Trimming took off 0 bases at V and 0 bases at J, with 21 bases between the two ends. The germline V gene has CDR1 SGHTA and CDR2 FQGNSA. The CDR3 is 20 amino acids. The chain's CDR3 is CASSLALGSGLLSSYNEQFF. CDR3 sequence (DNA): TGTGCCAGCAGCTTAGCGCTAGGGTCGGGACTCTTGAGCTCCTACAATGAGCAGTTCTTC.

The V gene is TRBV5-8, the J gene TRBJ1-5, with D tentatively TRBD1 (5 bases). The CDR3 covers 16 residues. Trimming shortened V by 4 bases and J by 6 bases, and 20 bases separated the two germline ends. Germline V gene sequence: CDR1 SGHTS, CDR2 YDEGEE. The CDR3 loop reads CASSLPGGPSVQPQHF. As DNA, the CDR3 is TGTGCCAGCAGCCTGCCGGGGGGTCCCTCAGTTCAGCCCCAGCATTTT.

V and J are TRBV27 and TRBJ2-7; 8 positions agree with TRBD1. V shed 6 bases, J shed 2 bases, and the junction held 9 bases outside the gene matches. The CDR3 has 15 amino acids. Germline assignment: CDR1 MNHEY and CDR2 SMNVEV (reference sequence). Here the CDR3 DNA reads TGTGCCAGCAGGCCAATCGGACAGGGCGCCTACGAGCAGTACTTC. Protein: CASRPIGQGAYEQYF.

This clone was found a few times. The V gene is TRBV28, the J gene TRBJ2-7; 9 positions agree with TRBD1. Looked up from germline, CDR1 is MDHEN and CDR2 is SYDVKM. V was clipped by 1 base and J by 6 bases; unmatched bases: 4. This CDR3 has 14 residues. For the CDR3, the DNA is TGTGCCAGCAGTTTATCACAGGGGGCAGGCGAGCAGTACTTC. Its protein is CASSLSQGAGEQYF. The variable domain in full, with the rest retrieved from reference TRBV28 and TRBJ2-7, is DVKVTQSSRYLVKRTGEKVFLECVQDMDHENMFWYRQDPGLGLRLIYFSYDVKMKEKGDIPEGYSVSREKKERFSLILESASTNQTSMYLCASSLSQGAGEQYFGPGTRLTVT.

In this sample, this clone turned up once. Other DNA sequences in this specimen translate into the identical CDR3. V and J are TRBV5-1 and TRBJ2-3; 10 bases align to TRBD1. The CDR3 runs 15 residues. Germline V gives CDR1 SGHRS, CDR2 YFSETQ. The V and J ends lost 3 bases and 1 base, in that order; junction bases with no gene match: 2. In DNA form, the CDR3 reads TGCGCCAGCAGCTCGACAGGGGGCGGCACAGATACGCAGTATTTT. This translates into CASSSTGGGTDTQYF. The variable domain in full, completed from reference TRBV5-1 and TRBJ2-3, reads KAGVTQTPRYLIKTRGQQVTLSCSPISGHRSVSWYQQTPGQGLQFLFEYFSETQRNKGNFPGRFSGRQFSNSRSEMNVSTLELGDSALYLCASSSTGGGTDTQYFGPGTRLTVL.